Listed below are T cell receptor beta chains from one sample, sequenced in a study of T cell responses to AZD1222 COVID-19 vaccine. Data came from immunoSEQ multiplex PCR; TCRdb stores just in-frame clones and leaves some out. Of 95,000 to 150,000 clones in the sample, 80% to 95% were seen once. Specimen: peripheral blood, collected 28 days after the second dose of the MenACWY control vaccine. All receptors come from an adult who received the MenACWY meningococcal vaccine as a control. The CDR3 runs from the conserved cysteine through the conserved F or W. D genes are given only for firm matches. Clone size is stated in some rows and not others, as once, few, many or a class when expanded.

J: TRBJ1-1; D: NA; size: NA; V: TRBV29-1; DNA: TGCAGCGTTGAAGAGGGAGTGAACACTGAAGCTTTCTTT; CDR3: CSVEEGVNTEAFF
J: TRBJ2-7; D: NA; size: NA; V: TRBV7-8; DNA: TGTGCCAGCAGCGGAGGGGACAGATACGAGCAGTACTTC; CDR3: CASSGGDRYEQYF
J: TRBJ2-5; D: TRBD1; size: NA; V: TRBV5-6; DNA: TGTGCCAGCAGCACCCAGACAGGGCTGGGGGAGACCCAGTACTTC; CDR3: CASSTQTGLGETQYF
J: TRBJ2-1; D: NA; size: NA; V: TRBV11-2; DNA: TGTGCCAGCAGCTTAGTTCCGGGGTCCTACAATGAGCAGTTCTTC; CDR3: CASSLVPGSYNEQFF
J: TRBJ2-1; D: NA; size: NA; V: TRBV12-3/TRBV12-4; DNA: TGTGCCAGCGGACCAAACGGTGAGCAGTTCTTC; CDR3: CASGPNGEQFF
J: TRBJ2-5; D: TRBD1; size: NA; V: TRBV4-2; DNA: TGTGCCAGCAGCCAAGATCAAGGGACAGGACAAGAGACCCAGTACTTC; CDR3: CASSQDQGTGQETQYF
J: TRBJ2-7; D: NA; size: NA; V: TRBV28; DNA: TGTGCCAGCAGGCATCTCGGGGATCAGAGCTCCTACGAGCAGTACTTC; CDR3: CASRHLGDQSSYEQYF
J: TRBJ2-5; D: TRBD2; size: NA; V: TRBV7-9; DNA: TGTGCCAGCAGCTTAAATAGCGGGCGGGAGACCCAGTACTTC; CDR3: CASSLNSGRETQYF
J: TRBJ1-2; D: TRBD1; size: NA; V: TRBV5-4; DNA: TGTGCCAGCAGCTTGACCCCGGCGAGGGGGCGTGGCTACACCTTC; CDR3: CASSLTPARGRGYTF
J: TRBJ2-7; D: TRBD1; size: NA; V: TRBV18; DNA: TGTGCCAGCTCACACGGGACAGAACCCTACGAGCAGTACTTC; CDR3: CASSHGTEPYEQYF
J: TRBJ1-1; D: NA; size: NA; V: TRBV28; DNA: TGTGCCAGCAGGGAAGCCACCAGGTATAACACTGAAGCTTTCTTT; CDR3: CASREATRYNTEAFF
J: TRBJ2-3; D: NA; size: once; V: TRBV6-2/TRBV6-3; DNA: TGTGCCAGCAGTCACGGGACCAGCACAGATACGCAGTATTTT; CDR3: CASSHGTSTDTQYF
J: TRBJ2-7; D: NA; size: NA; V: TRBV6-7; DNA: TGTGCCAGCACCCCCCTTCGGTACAGCCACGAGCAGTACTTC; CDR3: CASTPLRYSHEQYF
J: TRBJ2-1; D: TRBD2; size: NA; V: TRBV7-9; DNA: TGTGCCAGCAGCGCGGGCCAGCGGGAGTTCGTCCCCTCCTACAATGAGCAGTTCTTC; CDR3: CASSAGQREFVPSYNEQFF
J: TRBJ1-4; D: NA; size: NA; V: TRBV7-9; DNA: TGTGCCAGCAGCTTAGTAGTCGCGGGTGAAAAACTGTTTTTT; CDR3: CASSLVVAGEKLFF
J: TRBJ2-2; D: NA; size: NA; V: TRBV27; DNA: TGCGCCAGCAGTTATCAATTAGACCAGATCTCGACCGGGGAGCTGTTTTTT; CDR3: CASSYQLDQISTGELFF
J: TRBJ2-2; D: TRBD1; size: once; V: TRBV9; DNA: TGTGCCAGCAGAAGACAGGGGTCAGGGGAGCTGTTTTTT; CDR3: CASRRQGSGELFF
J: TRBJ1-4; D: NA; size: NA; V: TRBV11-2; DNA: TGTGCCAGCAGCCGGGGAGCCCCTACAACTAATGAAAAACTGTTTTTT; CDR3: CASSRGAPTTNEKLFF
J: TRBJ1-5; D: NA; size: NA; V: TRBV19; DNA: TGTGCCAGTAGTACACACAGGGCTGGGGGCAATCAGCCCCAGCATTTT; CDR3: CASSTHRAGGNQPQHF
J: TRBJ2-7; D: TRBD1; size: NA; V: TRBV25-1; DNA: TGTGCCAGCAGTCCGTTCCGGGACAGGGAAAGCGAGCAGTACTTC; CDR3: CASSPFRDRESEQYF
J: TRBJ2-5; D: TRBD2; size: NA; V: TRBV7-9; DNA: TGTGCCAGCAGCGCCCCCCCACTAGCGGGGGGGCCTGGGGAGACCCAGTACTTC; CDR3: CASSAPPLAGGPGETQYF
J: TRBJ1-4; D: TRBD1; size: NA; V: TRBV5-6; DNA: TGTGCCAGCAGCTTGGGGGCGGGGGACAGAGCGTTTTTT; CDR3: CASSLGAGDRAFF
J: TRBJ2-1; D: NA; size: NA; V: TRBV6-2/TRBV6-3; DNA: TGTGCCAGCAGTTACGGACTATCCTACAATGAGCAGTTCTTC; CDR3: CASSYGLSYNEQFF
J: TRBJ1-6; D: NA; size: NA; V: TRBV19; DNA: TGTGCCAGTAGTACGGCGGGCTATAATTCACCCCTCCACTTT; CDR3: CASSTAGYNSPLHF
J: TRBJ1-2; D: NA; size: NA; V: TRBV9; DNA: TGTGCCAGCAGCTCTGGCACACCCTATGGCTACACCTTC; CDR3: CASSSGTPYGYTF
J: TRBJ1-3; D: TRBD1; size: NA; V: TRBV3-1/TRBV3-2; DNA: TGTGCCAGCAGCCGATCGGGACAGGGGGCTTCTCTGTCTGGAAACACCATATATTTT; CDR3: CASSRSGQGASLSGNTIYF